The rows below give T cell receptor beta chains drawn from one sample of a study of OX40 agonist ivuxolimab in advanced cancers. TCRdb keeps only in-frame clones here, not all; method: immunoSEQ multiplex PCR. The data contain around 45,000 clones, roughly three quarters of them singletons. The sample in question was CD4+ or CD8+ T cells sorted from blood, obtained in a trial of the OX40 agonist ivuxolimab. These receptor sequences come from an adult with an advanced solid tumor such as melanoma, head and neck, liver or kidney cancer. Each CDR3 is given with its conserved first and last residue. D genes are given only for firm matches. Expanded clones are given a class, and other clones once, few, many or no size at all.

TRBJ2-5 - TRBV4-2 TRBD2 CASSRGLAGAGVQETQYF TGTGCCAGCAGCCGCGGACTAGCGGGAGCGGGGGTACAAGAGACCCAGTACTTC
TRBJ2-3 - TRBV6-5 TRBD2 CASTLAGTDTQYF TGTGCCAGCACTTTAGCGGGTACAGATACGCAGTATTTT
TRBJ1-1 - TRBV6-1 - CATRLGSEAFF TGTGCCACCAGGTTGGGTAGCGAAGCTTTCTTT
TRBJ1-5 - TRBV6-1 - CASGARVFDQPQHF TGTGCCAGCGGGGCCAGGGTATTTGATCAGCCCCAGCATTTT
TRBJ1-5 once TRBV6-1 - CASSAIQVGQPQHF TGTGCCAGCAGTGCGATACAGGTGGGACAGCCCCAGCATTTT
TRBJ2-1 - TRBV5-1 TRBD2 CASSLTSGGYNEQFF TGCGCCAGCAGCTTGACTAGCGGAGGGTACAATGAGCAGTTCTTC
TRBJ2-7 - TRBV30 - CAWRRSIYEQYF TGTGCCTGGAGGCGGTCTATCTACGAGCAGTACTTC
TRBJ1-2 - TRBV5-1 - CASSLRGPTSRGYTF TGCGCCAGCAGCTTGAGGGGACCGACCTCAAGGGGCTACACCTTC
TRBJ2-5 - TRBV18 TRBD1 CASSRGTGQETQYF TGTGCCAGCTCACGCGGGACAGGGCAAGAGACCCAGTACTTC
TRBJ2-1 - TRBV21-1 - CASSPTRGIDNEQFF TGTGCCAGCTCCCCAACTAGAGGAATCGACAATGAGCAGTTCTTC
TRBJ1-2 - TRBV6-1 - CASGGEWNYGYTF TGTGCCAGCGGGGGGGAATGGAACTATGGCTACACCTTC
TRBJ2-6 - TRBV28 TRBD1 CASTLGQVGSGANVLTF TGTGCCAGCACCCTGGGACAGGTGGGCTCTGGGGCCAACGTCCTGACTTTC
TRBJ2-2 - TRBV2 TRBD1 CASKSSGDRGLVGELFF TGTGCCAGCAAGTCGTCTGGGGACAGGGGGCTCGTTGGGGAGCTGTTTTTT
TRBJ2-7 - TRBV5-6 - CASSLAGGRGYEQYF TGTGCCAGCAGCTTGGCCGGAGGGAGAGGTTACGAGCAGTACTTC
TRBJ2-5 few TRBV2 - CASSKLLQETQYF TGTGCCAGCAGTAAACTACTCCAAGAGACCCAGTACTTC
TRBJ1-3 - TRBV15 - CATSRDARGSGNTIYF TGTGCCACCAGCAGAGATGCTAGGGGCTCTGGAAACACCATATATTTT
TRBJ2-7 - TRBV7-9 - CASSLSTRTYEQYF TGTGCCAGCAGCTTATCTACCCGGACGTACGAGCAGTACTTC
TRBJ1-1 - TRBV6-5 - CASSYRYGSTEAFF TGTGCCAGCAGTTACAGGTACGGTAGCACTGAAGCTTTCTTT
TRBJ2-7 - TRBV6-9 TRBD2 CASRSGTSKYF TGTGCCAGCAGATCCGGGACTAGCAAGTACTTC
TRBJ1-5 - TRBV6-1 - CASSVLTGSSNQPQHF TGTGCCAGCAGTGTACTTACAGGGAGTAGCAATCAGCCCCAGCATTTT
TRBJ2-3 - TRBV27 TRBD2 CASSTGGMGTDTQYF TGTGCCAGCAGTACGGGGGGAATGGGGACAGATACGCAGTATTTT
TRBJ1-5 - TRBV15 - CATSTRMGRGNQPQHF TGTGCCACCAGCACCCGGATGGGCAGGGGCAATCAGCCCCAGCATTTT
TRBJ2-7 few TRBV7-9 TRBD1 CASSLVVGTGGAEQYF TGTGCCAGCAGCTTAGTAGTAGGGACAGGGGGCGCCGAGCAGTACTTC
TRBJ1-1 - TRBV6-5 - CAISRGAVTEAFF TGTGCCATTAGCCGGGGAGCGGTCACTGAAGCTTTCTTT
TRBJ1-5 - TRBV10-3 TRBD1 CAISQTGDGNQPQHF TGTGCCATCAGCCAGACAGGGGATGGCAATCAGCCCCAGCATTTT
TRBJ2-6 - TRBV7-3 - CASSLISGSGANVLTF TGTGCCAGCAGCTTAATATCCGGGTCTGGGGCCAACGTCCTGACTTTC
TRBJ2-3 - TRBV5-1 - CASSDPGGDTQYF TGCGCCAGCAGCGATCCTGGGGGAGATACGCAGTATTTT
TRBJ1-3 - TRBV7-9 TRBD1 CASSQGVDGNTIYF TGTGCCAGCAGTCAGGGGGTGGATGGAAACACCATATATTTT
TRBJ2-7 - TRBV5-1 - CASSPGYEQYF TGCGCCAGCAGCCCGGGCTACGAGCAGTACTTC
TRBJ2-5 - TRBV20-1 - CSANRQETQYF TGCAGTGCCAACCGGCAAGAGACCCAGTACTTC
TRBJ2-2 few TRBV6-5 TRBD2 CASTAGEGTGELFF TGTGCCAGCACTGCGGGAGAGGGTACCGGGGAGCTGTTTTTT
TRBJ1-5 - TRBV28 - CASSQAGSNQPQHF TGTGCCAGCAGCCAGGCCGGGAGTAATCAGCCCCAGCATTTT
TRBJ1-6 - TRBV4-2 - CASSQERGRNSPLHF TGTGCCAGCAGCCAAGAGCGGGGGCGTAATTCACCCCTCCACTTT
TRBJ1-2 once TRBV27 TRBD1 CASRNRGYNYGYTF TGTGCCAGCAGAAACAGGGGTTACAACTATGGCTACACCTTC
TRBJ2-4 - TRBV6-6 TRBD1 CASSFAGGPEYF TGTGCCAGCAGTTTCGCAGGGGGCCCGGAATACTTC
TRBJ2-7 - TRBV11-2 TRBD2 CASSSIAGVRLGEQYF TGTGCCAGCAGCTCAATAGCGGGAGTCCGTCTGGGCGAGCAGTACTTC
TRBJ1-3 - TRBV30 - CAWSVQGNTIYF TGTGCCTGGAGTGTACAAGGAAACACCATATATTTT
TRBJ1-2 - TRBV5-1 TRBD1 CASGTGQGGGYTF TGCGCCAGCGGGACAGGCCAAGGTGGTGGCTACACCTTC
TRBJ2-2 few TRBV6-5 - CASSYSGFLGELFF TGTGCCAGCAGTTACTCTGGATTTCTCGGGGAGCTGTTTTTT
TRBJ2-3 - TRBV14 - CASSGSLVDTQYF TGTGCCAGCAGCGGGTCCTTGGTAGATACGCAGTATTTT
TRBJ1-4 - TRBV7-8 - CASSLGVGTTNEKLFF TGTGCCAGCAGCTTAGGGGTGGGGACAACTAATGAAAAACTGTTTTTT
TRBJ2-2 - TRBV5-1 TRBD1 CASIKTGATGELFF TGCGCCAGCATCAAGACAGGGGCGACCGGGGAGCTGTTTTTT
TRBJ2-3 - TRBV18 - CASSPRTDTQYF TGTGCCAGCTCACCACGGACAGATACGCAGTATTTT
TRBJ2-3 once TRBV10-2 TRBD2 CASSDTSGLPDTQYF TGCGCCAGCAGTGACACTAGCGGGTTGCCAGATACGCAGTATTTT
TRBJ2-2 - TRBV28 - CASSGGGGLGELFF TGTGCCAGCAGCGGCGGTGGGGGGCTCGGGGAGCTGTTTTTT
TRBJ1-2 - TRBV19 - CASVDGGKTYGYTF TGTGCCAGCGTAGATGGAGGCAAGACTTATGGCTACACCTTC